These 28 T cell receptor beta chains were sequenced from one sample in a study of blood T cell repertoires in COVID-19. The repertoire was sequenced with immunoSEQ multiplex PCR; TCRdb's copy has only in-frame clones and lacks some. The table has 150,000 or so clones, 82% seen once. Sequencing was performed on peripheral blood. The receptors derive from a woman in her thirties or forties with COVID-19, enrolled during active disease.

The chain recombines TRBV10-3 with TRBJ2-3; 10 bases match TRBD2. The CDR3 contains 18 residues. The ends lost 11 bases at V and 1 base at J; junction bases unmatched: 18. Germline CDR1 reads ENHRY; CDR2 reads SYGVKD. The DNA of the CDR3 is TGTGCCCCCCGGTCGCAGATAGCGGGAGGTATGGGCACAGATACGCAGTATTTT. Its protein product is CAPRSQIAGGMGTDTQYF.

This clone was observed once. The chain uses TRBV10-3 and TRBJ2-5, with TRBD1 as a possible D gene (6 bases). Germline assignment: CDR1 ENHRY and CDR2 SYGVKD. Trimming took 2 bases from V and 4 from J, leaving 11 bases between them. The CDR3 length is 14 residues. The DNA of the CDR3 is TGTGCCATCAGTGAGCCGGACAGCGGAGAGACCCAGTACTTC. Amino acid sequence: CAISEPDSGETQYF.

On this clone: One junction end does not reproduce the germline sequence, and a read error may be involved. The chain uses TRBV19 and TRBJ2-7, with TRBD1 matching 8 bases. The germline V gene has CDR1 LNHDA and CDR2 SQIVND (reference sequence). The CDR3 has 13 residues. The CDR3 DNA sequence: TGTGCCAGTAGCCCAAGGACAGGGAAAAACGCAGACTTC. Translating gives CASSPRTGKNADF.

The chain joins TRBV30 to TRBJ2-5; TRBD2 aligns across 8 bases. The trim removed 7 bases at V and 12 bases at J, leaving 16 bases unmatched. The CDR3 sequence is 13 residues long. Germline V gene data show CDR1 as GTSNPN and CDR2 as SVGIG (reference sequence). The DNA for the CDR3 is TGTGCCTCCTCGGTTGGCCGGGGGGGACGGGAGTACTTC. Its translation is CASSVGRGGREYF. Combining the CDR3 with reference TRBV30 and TRBJ2-5 gives the whole variable domain SQTIHQWPATLVQPVGSPLSLECTVEGTSNPNLYWYRQAAGRGLQLLFYSVGIGQISSEVPQNLSASRPQDRQFILSSKKLLLSDSGFYLCASSVGRGGREYFGPGTRLLVL.

This chain links TRBV19 with TRBJ2-1, with TRBD2 matching over 10 bases. Looked up from germline, CDR1 is LNHDA and CDR2 is SQIVND (reference sequence). This CDR3 contains 15 residues. V lost 2 bases and J lost 7; bases outside the gene matches: 5. This CDR3 is CASSIPGLALNEQFF. The CDR3 coding sequence is TGTGCCAGTAGTATACCGGGACTAGCGTTGAATGAGCAGTTCTTC.

The chain links TRBV5-1 to TRBJ2-1; 7 bases match TRBD2. This CDR3 has 15 amino acids. With V trimmed by 1 base and J by 9 bases, 10 bases remained unmatched. The germline V gene has CDR1 SGHRS and CDR2 YFSETQ. The CDR3 nucleotides read TGCGCCAGCAGCTTGATGGCAGGGTCGGGGGGTGAGCAGTTCTTC. This sequence encodes CASSLMAGSGGEQFF.

This CDR3 reads CASSRSGRRDTGELFF. In DNA form, the CDR3 reads TGCGCCAGCAGCCGTAGCGGGAGAAGGGACACCGGGGAGCTGTTTTTT. The gene calls are TRBV4-1 and TRBJ2-2, with TRBD2 matching 9 bases. Germline CDR1 and CDR2: MGHRA and YSYEKL. The CDR3 loop spans 16 amino acids. V dropped 4 bases and J dropped 3; count of bases not matched to a gene: 6.

The genes are TRBV27 and TRBJ1-5; D is possibly TRBD1 (6 bases). Trimming pared 3 bases from V and 5 bases from J, leaving 8 bases between. CDR1 MNHEY and CDR2 SMNVEV come from the germline V gene (reference sequence). The CDR3 length is 13 residues. Here the CDR3 reads CASSLTGDQPQHF. In DNA, the CDR3 is TGTGCCAGCAGTTTGACAGGAGATCAGCCCCAGCATTTT.

The chain uses TRBV19 and TRBJ1-5; 7 bases match TRBD1. Losses at the gene ends were 5 bases for V and 6 bases for J; bases not matched to a gene: 10. This CDR3 spans 15 amino acids. Germline values: CDR1 LNHDA, CDR2 SQIVND (reference sequence). The CDR3 reads CASSETGRSRQPQHF. The DNA of the CDR3 is TGTGCCAGTAGTGAGACAGGGAGAAGTCGTCAGCCCCAGCATTTT.

This chain links TRBV6-2 or TRBV6-3 with TRBJ1-2; no clear D. V dropped 0 bases and J dropped 6 bases, with 8 bases sitting between them. CDR1 MNHEY and CDR2 SVGEGT come from the germline V gene. This CDR3 has 13 residues. In DNA form, the CDR3 reads TGTGCCAGCAGTTACTCGCCGGTGGATGGCTACACCTTC. Translating gives CASSYSPVDGYTF.

The J gene is TRBJ2-1, the V gene TRBV27; 13 positions match TRBD2. CDR1 is MNHEY and CDR2 is SMNVEV in the germline V gene (reference sequence). V gave up 3 bases and J gave up 8 bases; unmatched junction bases: 10. The CDR3 runs to 17 residues. CDR3 loop: CASSFTSGRALGDEQFF. CDR3 nucleotides: TGTGCCAGCAGTTTTACTAGCGGGAGGGCTTTAGGCGATGAGCAGTTCTTC.

The CDR3 region is CASTPGVDGSRGQYF. CDR3 nucleotide sequence: TGTGCCAGCACCCCAGGGGTCGATGGGAGTAGGGGGCAGTATTTT. This sequence joins TRBV6-5 and TRBJ2-3, with D perhaps matching TRBD1 (6 bases). The CDR3 totals 15 residues. Trimming stripped 7 bases from V and 11 bases from J, with 25 bases between. Germline V gene sequence: CDR1 MNHEY, CDR2 SVGAGI.

This rearrangement joins TRBV7-3 to TRBJ2-5; perhaps TRBD2 as D (6 bases). This CDR3 comprises 14 residues. The germline V and J ends were trimmed by 7 bases and 7 bases, with 19 bases remaining between them. CDR1 is SGHTA and CDR2 is FQGTGA in the germline V gene. The CDR3 coding sequence is TGTGCCAGCACCTCGATTCCGGGGGTAACGACCCAGTACTTC. Translation gives CASTSIPGVTTQYF.

The chain uses TRBV5-4 and TRBJ1-1; TRBD1 matches at 9 bases. The CDR3 is made up of 17 amino acids. Trimming at V came to 3 bases and at J to 6 bases, leaving 15 bases not matched to a gene. CDR1 and CDR2 (germline): SGHNT, YYREEE (reference sequence). CDR3 region: CASSYTGGAGGGAEAFF. The CDR3 bases are TGTGCCAGCAGCTATACAGGGGGCGCAGGCGGGGGGGCTGAAGCTTTCTTT.

The chain recombines TRBV9 with TRBJ2-7; 7 bases match TRBD1. Trimming at V came to 4 bases and at J to 1 base, leaving 20 bases not matched to a gene. The CDR3 runs to 19 residues. In germline, CDR1 is SGDLS, CDR2 YYNGEE. DNA of the CDR3: TGTGCCAGCAGCACGCGTGGCAGTTCACAGGGGAATTCATCCTACGAGCAGTACGTC. Residues: CASSTRGSSQGNSSYEQYV.

This chain uses TRBV9 with TRBJ2-3, with D unclear. The V gene's germline CDR1 is SGDLS and CDR2 YYNGEE. The length of the CDR3 is 13 residues. Trimming removed 0 bases from V and 2 bases from J, with 4 bases in between. This CDR3 is CASSVEATDTQYF. CDR3 bases: TGTGCCAGCAGCGTAGAAGCCACAGATACGCAGTATTTT.

The genes are TRBV10-3 and TRBJ2-3; 8 nucleotides agree with TRBD1. CDR1 is ENHRY, CDR2 SYGVKD, per germline. The length of the CDR3 is 16 residues. Trimming removed 4 bases from V and 0 bases from J; junction bases left unmatched: 6. Here the CDR3 reads CAISADRGRSTDTQYF. CDR3 bases: TGTGCCATCAGTGCAGACAGGGGCCGTAGCACAGATACGCAGTATTTT.

V gene TRBV7-3 combines with J gene TRBJ2-1; D might be TRBD2 (7 bases). Trimming shortened V by 6 bases and J by 10 bases, and 19 bases separated the two germline ends. Germline loops: CDR1 SGHTA, CDR2 FQGTGA. The CDR3 is 14 residues long. The CDR3 nucleotides are TGTGCCAGCAGTTCGCAAGGGGGGGCCAGAGAGCAGTTCTTC. Protein: CASSSQGGAREQFF.

The chain links TRBV3-1 (or the pseudogene TRBV3-2) to TRBJ2-1; the match to TRBD2 covers 9 bases. CDR1 is LGHDT, CDR2 YNNKEL, per germline (reference sequence). V shed 4 bases and J 1 base; nucleotides not matched to a gene: 2. The CDR3 has 15 amino acids. The DNA for the CDR3 is TGTGCCAGCAGCCCAACTAGCGGGTCCTACAATGAGCAGTTCTTC. This translates into CASSPTSGSYNEQFF.

CDR3 bases: TGCGCCAGCAGCCCAAGACTAGCGGGAGGGCCTTCCCGATTGGGTGAGCAGTTCTTC. Translating gives CASSPRLAGGPSRLGEQFF. This sequence joins TRBV5-1 and TRBJ2-1, with TRBD2 matching over 14 bases. CDR3 length: 19 amino acids. Trimming cost V 4 bases and J 9 bases; bases outside gene matches: 18. Germline V gives CDR1 SGHRS, CDR2 YFSETQ.

The chain combines TRBV5-4 with TRBJ2-7; D is possibly TRBD2 (6 bases). CDR3 length: 15 amino acids. The V end was cut by 3 bases, the J end by 0 bases, with 13 bases between. Germline CDR1 reads SGHNT; CDR2 reads YYREEE (reference sequence). Here the CDR3 DNA reads TGTGCCAGCAGCTCGGACGGGGGATTCTCCTACGAGCAGTACGTC. Translating gives CASSSDGGFSYEQYV.

This chain connects TRBV6-6 to TRBJ1-5; D is unclear. Deletions cut 5 bases from V and 0 bases from J, with 11 bases between. Germline lookup yields CDR1 MNHNY and CDR2 SVGAGI (reference sequence). This CDR3 is built from 15 residues. The CDR3 here is CASSDRENSNQPQHF. CDR3 bases: TGTGCCAGCAGTGACCGGGAAAATAGCAATCAGCCCCAGCATTTT.

The chain carries TRBV14 and TRBJ2-5, with 16 bases that match TRBD2. Trimming cost V 3 bases and J 4 bases; bases outside gene matches: 8. This CDR3 is 18 amino acids long. CDR1 is SGHDN, CDR2 FVKESK, per germline. CDR3 sequence reads: CASSHLTGTSGGAETQYF. For the CDR3, the DNA is TGTGCCAGCAGCCATCTCACCGGGACTAGCGGGGGGGCAGAGACCCAGTACTTC.

The V and J genes are TRBV5-6 and TRBJ1-1, with a possible D match to TRBD1 (6 bases). V was clipped by 6 bases and J by 3 bases, with 15 bases between them. Germline CDR1 and CDR2: SGHDT and YYEEEE. The CDR3 loop spans 14 amino acids. In DNA, the CDR3 is TGTGCCAGCAACCGGGACACCGCATACACTGAAGCTTTCTTT. Its translation: CASNRDTAYTEAFF. Combining the CDR3 with reference TRBV5-6 and TRBJ1-1 gives the whole variable domain DAGVTQSPTHLIKTRGQQVTLRCSPKSGHDTVSWYQQALGQGPQFIFQYYEEEERQRGNFPDRFSGHQFPNYSSELNVNALLLGDSALYLCASNRDTAYTEAFFGQGTRLTVV.

This rearrangement joins TRBV30 to TRBJ1-6, with 7 bases identical to TRBD1. CDR1 is GTSNPN and CDR2 is SVGIG in the germline V gene (reference sequence). This CDR3 region has 15 residues. After removal of 4 bases from V and 8 bases from J, the junction contained 11 bases not matched to a gene. CDR3 protein: CAWTPRQGDYSPLHF. In DNA form, the CDR3 reads TGTGCCTGGACCCCTAGGCAGGGGGACTATTCACCCCTCCACTTT.

The chain employs TRBV18 and TRBJ2-1; 11 nucleotides match TRBD1. Unmatched junction bases numbered 0, after V lost 3 bases and J lost 8 bases. Germline loops: CDR1 KGHSH, CDR2 LQKENI. CDR3 size: 13 residues. CDR3 amino acids: CASSPGQGDEQFF. CDR3 sequence (DNA): TGTGCCAGCTCACCGGGACAGGGGGATGAGCAGTTCTTC. Together with reference TRBV18 and TRBJ2-1, the CDR3 gives the full variable domain: NAGVMQNPRHLVRRRGQEARLRCSPMKGHSHVYWYRQLPEEGLKFMVYLQKENIIDESGMPKERFSAEFPKEGPSILRIQQVVRGDSAAYFCASSPGQGDEQFFGPGTRLTVL.

The gene calls are TRBV18 and TRBJ2-1; TRBD2 matches at 16 bases. The ends lost 3 bases at V and 6 bases at J; junction bases unmatched: 8. The germline V gene encodes CDR1 KGHSH and CDR2 LQKENI. The CDR3 runs 18 residues. DNA of the CDR3: TGTGCCAGCTCACCGGGACTAGCGGGAGGGCCGGTTACCAATGAGCAGTTCTTC. This encodes CASSPGLAGGPVTNEQFF. Using reference TRBV18 and TRBJ2-1 for the parts outside the CDR3, the full variable domain is NAGVMQNPRHLVRRRGQEARLRCSPMKGHSHVYWYRQLPEEGLKFMVYLQKENIIDESGMPKERFSAEFPKEGPSILRIQQVVRGDSAAYFCASSPGLAGGPVTNEQFFGPGTRLTVL.

V gene TRBV15 combines with J gene TRBJ1-6, with 7 positions matching TRBD1. The junction had 4 bases not matched to a gene; V was cut back by 5 bases and J by 0 bases. This CDR3 comprises 16 residues. Germline V CDR1 and CDR2: LNHNV, YYDKDF (reference sequence). The CDR3 DNA sequence: TGTGCCACCAGCTCCGACAGGGACTCCTATAATTCACCCCTCCACTTT. It is translated as CATSSDRDSYNSPLHF.